Listed below are T cell receptor beta chains from one sample, sequenced in a study of blood T cells in healthy people across ages. TCRdb recomputed calls from the 5' RACE reads with MiXCR, one row per CDR3 protein. The data show 1.5 million to 2 million distinct CDR3 sequences, 28% seen once. The material sequenced was blood. These TCRs come from a young woman in good health. Each CDR3 is given with its conserved first and last residue. The order of the fields is CDR3 DNA, CDR3 protein, J gene, V gene, D gene, clone size. The D gene is left open where the match is weak. Clone size is given for some rows only: seen once, a few or many times, or a class if the clone is expanded.

TGTGCCACCAGTGACCCCTCAGCGGGGGGCTACAATGAGCAGTTCTTC,CATSDPSAGGYNEQFF,TRBJ2-1,TRBV24-1,TRBD2,NA
TGCAGTGCGCCGGACAGGGTGGACAATGAGCAGTACTTC,CSAPDRVDNEQYF,TRBJ2-5,TRBV20-1,TRBD1,NA
TGTGCCAGCAGCCCGACAGGTAGAACGGAGCAGTTCTTC,CASSPTGRTEQFF,TRBJ2-1,TRBV5-6,NA,few
TGTGCCAGCAGTTCGGGACTAGCGGGAATCGATGAGCAGTACTTC,CASSSGLAGIDEQYF,TRBJ2-7,TRBV27,TRBD2,NA
TGTGCCAGCAGGGGGTTCCTAGCCGGGGAGCTGTTTTTT,CASRGFLAGELFF,TRBJ2-2,TRBV28,NA,NA
TGTGCCAGCAGCCAAGAACAGGGTTACCCCTACGAGCAGTACTTC,CASSQEQGYPYEQYF,TRBJ2-7,TRBV3-1,NA,NA
TGTGCCAGCAGTTTTCCCCCCGGGGGGCGAAATACGCAGTATTTT,CASSFPPGGRNTQYF,TRBJ2-3,TRBV12-3/TRBV12-4,NA,few
TGCGCCAGCAGTGCTGGCGGCTCCTTTTACGAGCAGTACTTC,CASSAGGSFYEQYF,TRBJ2-7,TRBV10-2,NA,NA
TGCAGCGTCCAAGGACGGGACAGGGGGGCCTACGAGCAGTACTTC,CSVQGRDRGAYEQYF,TRBJ2-7,TRBV29-1,TRBD1,many
TGTGCCAGCTTGACAGGGGAGAGGAACACTGAAGCTTTCTTT,CASLTGERNTEAFF,TRBJ1-1,TRBV6-5,TRBD1,few
TGTGCCAGCGGTTCCTACAGGCGGACTACCGAGCAGTACTTC,CASGSYRRTTEQYF,TRBJ2-7,TRBV7-2,NA,NA
TGTGCTAGTGGTCTGGTTTCTGGGGCGAGCTATGGCTACACCTTC,CASGLVSGASYGYTF,TRBJ1-2,TRBV12-5,NA,many
TGCAGCGTTGGGGGGGGAGAGGGACCCTACGAGCAGTACTTC,CSVGGGEGPYEQYF,TRBJ2-7,TRBV29-1,TRBD2,many
TGTGCCAGCAGCTTAACTTTATGGGATGCGCAGTATTTT,CASSLTLWDAQYF,TRBJ2-3,TRBV7-2,NA,NA
TGTGCCAGCAGCTTGGGGGTCGGCACTAGCACAGATACGCAGTATTTT,CASSLGVGTSTDTQYF,TRBJ2-3,TRBV5-5,NA,NA
TGCGCCAGCAGCATCGCGGGGATCGGAGGTACGCAGTATTTT,CASSIAGIGGTQYF,TRBJ2-3,TRBV5-1,NA,few
TGTGCCAGCAGTTCCAGGACTTCAGGGGCAAACACTGAAGCTTTCTTT,CASSSRTSGANTEAFF,TRBJ1-1,TRBV27,NA,NA
TGCAGTGCCAGGGGGGCAGCGGGAGCAGGAAACAATGAGCAGTTCTTC,CSARGAAGAGNNEQFF,TRBJ2-1,TRBV20-1,NA,NA
TGTGCCATCAGTAGCGCGGGTGGAAAGGACGAGCAGTACTTC,CAISSAGGKDEQYF,TRBJ2-7,TRBV10-3,NA,many
TGTGCCAGTTCCTGGCAGGGTAGCAATCAGCCCCAGCATTTT,CASSWQGSNQPQHF,TRBJ1-5,TRBV6-1,NA,few
TGTGCCAGCAGGAAGCCGGGACAGGGGTACGAGCAGTACTTC,CASRKPGQGYEQYF,TRBJ2-7,TRBV6-1,TRBD1,few
TGCGCCAGCAGCTTGGCCGCAGGGGGCGACTATGGCTACACCTTC,CASSLAAGGDYGYTF,TRBJ1-2,TRBV5-1,TRBD1,NA
TGCAGTGCTAGTGGGCTAGCGGGAGCCGGAACCTACAATGAGCAGTTCTTC,CSASGLAGAGTYNEQFF,TRBJ2-1,TRBV20-1,TRBD2,NA
TGTGCCTGGGGTTTCGGCACCCAGTACTTC,CAWGFGTQYF,TRBJ2-7,TRBV30,NA,NA
TGTGCCAGCAGTTTATTAATCTCCTGGAACACCGGGGAGCTGTTTTTT,CASSLLISWNTGELFF,TRBJ2-2,TRBV27,NA,NA
TGTGCCAGCAACTCGGGGGGGGCTACAGATACGCAGTATTTT,CASNSGGATDTQYF,TRBJ2-3,TRBV28,TRBD2,few
TGTGCCTGGGGGCCCGGGGCCCGGGGGCCCTACGAGCAGTACTTC,CAWGPGARGPYEQYF,TRBJ2-7,TRBV30,NA,NA
TGCACCAGCAGTTTCGGGACAGCTCGGGGCGAGCAGTACTTC,CTSSFGTARGEQYF,TRBJ2-7,TRBV5-1,TRBD1,few
TGTGCTTCAAACGGGGGGCCCGGTGTGGGGCAGTTCTTC,CASNGGPGVGQFF,TRBJ2-1,TRBV28,NA,NA
TGTGCCAGCAGCCCCGGTGTTGTGAAGGGAGATACGCAGTATTTT,CASSPGVVKGDTQYF,TRBJ2-3,TRBV9,NA,NA
TGTGCCACCGCTAGCGGGGGAGGAGAAGAGACCCAGTACTTC,CATASGGGEETQYF,TRBJ2-5,TRBV24-1,TRBD2,NA
TGTGCCAGCAGCGCTAGGGATAGTTCCTCCTACGAGCAGTACTTC,CASSARDSSSYEQYF,TRBJ2-7,TRBV9,NA,many
TGTGCCAGCAGTTCTTTACGGGGTAGCGACGAGCAGTACTTC,CASSSLRGSDEQYF,TRBJ2-7,TRBV12-3/TRBV12-4,NA,few
TGCAGTGCTACTGGGACTAGCGGGAGGGCCAAAGAGACCCAGTACTTC,CSATGTSGRAKETQYF,TRBJ2-5,TRBV20-1,TRBD2,NA
TGTGCCAGCATCCTGTTAGTGGTCCATACGCAGTATTTT,CASILLVVHTQYF,TRBJ2-3,TRBV28,NA,NA
TGTGCCAGTCAACCAGACAGACCGCCCTACGAGCAGTACTTC,CASQPDRPPYEQYF,TRBJ2-7,TRBV5-6,NA,many
TGTGCCAGCAGTTCCACTTTTGGGAAAGCGGGGGGGCTAACAGATACGCAGTATTTT,CASSSTFGKAGGLTDTQYF,TRBJ2-3,TRBV12-3/TRBV12-4,TRBD2,once
TGCGCCAGCAGCTTGGCCGGACAGACCCTCCACTTT,CASSLAGQTLHF,TRBJ1-6,TRBV5-1,NA,few
TGTGCCAGCAGTCCCGGGACAGGGGGCGGATCTGGCTACACCTTC,CASSPGTGGGSGYTF,TRBJ1-2,TRBV3-1,TRBD1,NA
TGTGCCAGCATCCCTGCGGGGCGGGAGTCTTACGAGCAGTACTTC,CASIPAGRESYEQYF,TRBJ2-7,TRBV7-2,TRBD2,NA
TGTGCCAGCAGTCGAGACAGGGTGAACAATCAGCCCCAGCATTTT,CASSRDRVNNQPQHF,TRBJ1-5,TRBV2,TRBD1,once
TGTGCCACCGAGGATGTGGGGCTCCCAGATACGCAGTATTTT,CATEDVGLPDTQYF,TRBJ2-3,TRBV24-1,NA,few
TGCAGTGCAAGGACAGGGAAACTCTACGAGCAGTACTTC,CSARTGKLYEQYF,TRBJ2-7,TRBV20-1,TRBD1,few
TGTGCCAGCAGCCCCCAGAGGACGCACACCGGGGAGCTGTTTTTT,CASSPQRTHTGELFF,TRBJ2-2,TRBV12-3/TRBV12-4,NA,NA
TGCGCCAGCAGCCAAGAGGACAGTATCTACGAGCAGTACTTC,CASSQEDSIYEQYF,TRBJ2-7,TRBV4-1,NA,few
TGCAGCGTGAGCGGGGGGGTTGACAATGAGCAGTTCTTC,CSVSGGVDNEQFF,TRBJ2-1,TRBV29-1,TRBD2,many
TGTGCCAGCAACCTAGGGACAAAACAAAGGGGGGAGCTGTTTTTT,CASNLGTKQRGELFF,TRBJ2-2,TRBV9,NA,NA
TGCGCCCGCAGCACCGGACAGGCGTCCCCTATGAACACTGAAGCTTTCTTT,CARSTGQASPMNTEAFF,TRBJ1-1,TRBV5-1,TRBD1,few
TGCGCCAGCAGCCTGGGGTTGTTAGCGGCCTACGAGCAGTACTTC,CASSLGLLAAYEQYF,TRBJ2-7,TRBV4-3,NA,few